The 4 T cell receptor beta chains in this list originate from one sample, sequenced in a study of molecular identifiers for immune sequencing clone quantification. TCRdb reanalysed the PCR reads using MiXCR and keeps one entry per CDR3 protein. This table has about 500,000 distinct CDR3 sequences, around a fifth appearing once. Input material: naive CD8+ T cells from blood, with Jurkat cell RNA spiked in. Subset defined: FACS-sorted CD8+CD4-CCR7+CD45RA+ naive T cells. The receptors come from a human donor in good health. Some libraries in this study had Jurkat cell RNA spiked in.

The rearrangement uses TRBV4-1 and TRBJ2-7; D is unresolved. From germline, CDR1 is MGHRA and CDR2 YSYEKL. The V and J ends lost 1 base and 6 bases respectively, with 16 bases between them. The length of the CDR3 is 15 residues. This CDR3 reads CASSQVLGNMGEQYF. DNA for the CDR3: TGCGCCAGCAGCCAAGTTCTAGGGAACATGGGCGAGCAGTACTTC.

J is TRBJ2-7 and V is TRBV20-1; 8 nucleotides line up with TRBD2. With 8 bases clipped from V and 0 bases from J, the junction kept 6 bases outside the gene matches. CDR3 length: 13 amino acids. Looked up from germline, CDR1 is DFQATT and CDR2 is SNEGSKA (reference sequence). The CDR3 spells CSREGLSSYEQYF. The CDR3 DNA reads TGCAGTCGGGAGGGCCTGAGCTCCTACGAGCAGTACTTC.

This chain uses TRBV5-5 with TRBJ1-5; 9 bases match TRBD1. The junction had 11 bases not matched to a gene; V was cut back by 4 bases and J by 3 bases. This CDR3 has 17 residues. Per the germline V gene, CDR1 is SGHKS and CDR2 is YYEKEE (reference sequence). The CDR3 spells CASSPGQGWVPNQPQHF. The CDR3 DNA sequence: TGTGCCAGCAGCCCGGGACAGGGATGGGTGCCCAATCAGCCCCAGCATTTT.

This clonotype was observed many times. This rearrangement joins TRBV29-1 to TRBJ2-5; D is ambiguous. V was trimmed by 6 bases and J by 3 bases, leaving 14 bases between them. CDR3 size: 13 residues. Germline V gene lookup returns CDR1 SQVTM and CDR2 ANQGSEA. CDR3 amino acids: CSVCRLEKETQYF. CDR3 coding DNA: TGCAGCGTCTGCCGTTTGGAAAAAGAGACCCAGTACTTC.